This TCR beta chain was identified in a study of blood T cell repertoires in COVID-19. Across the study: There were acute and convalescent COVID-19 samples, and they came from the United States, Italy and Spain. The cDNA or gDNA used as material had been derived from T cells, B-cell-depleted T cells, or PBMCs.

Sequenced by immunoSEQ multiplex PCR; TCRdb stores in-frame clones only, minus some. The sample has about 87,000 clones, about nine tenths seen once. The CDR3 has 15 amino acids. The germline gives CDR1 SGHRS, CDR2 YFSETQ. The J segment lost 5 bases and the V segment lost 6 bases, leaving 8 bases of the junction unmatched. The receptor was isolated from a woman aged 80 or over with acute or convalescent COVID-19. The sequenced material came from peripheral blood. The genes are TRBV5-1 and TRBJ2-3; the match to TRBD2 covers 11 bases. The DNA for the CDR3 is TGCGCCAGCACTCTAGCGGGGGGCCCGGGAGATACGCAGTATTTT. This codes for CASTLAGGPGDTQYF.